The 20 T cell receptor beta chains reported below all come from one sample, sequenced in a study of cytomegalovirus exposure and HLA in healthy donors. PCR employed 60 Vbeta and 13 Jbeta primers. Only in-frame clones appear in the TCRdb table, and some are missing; sequencing was by immunoSEQ multiplex PCR. The profile covers 55,000 to 80,000 clones, with roughly 80% appearing a single time and roughly 20% taken by the ten largest. Sequencing was carried out using PBMCs. These receptor sequences come from a woman aged 25 to 39 in good health and CMV-seropositive.

J is TRBJ1-2 and V is TRBV30; unclear D gene. V dropped 1 base and J dropped 4 bases, with 13 bases sitting between them. Per germline, CDR1 GTSNPN and CDR2 SVGIG (reference sequence). This CDR3 has 14 amino acids. CDR3 sequence reads: CAWSGTGRSYGYTF. DNA for the CDR3: TGTGCCTGGAGTGGTACGGGAAGGAGCTATGGCTACACCTTC.

J is TRBJ2-7 and V is TRBV7-8; tentative D call: TRBD1 (5 bases). Germline V gene data show CDR1 as SGHVS and CDR2 as FQNEAQ. V was cut by 5 bases and J by 7 bases, with 12 bases left in between. This CDR3 region has 12 residues. CDR3 region: CASSQTSGEQYF. The CDR3 region has the DNA TGTGCCAGCAGCCAGACCTCAGGGGAGCAGTACTTC. Variable domain in full (rest from reference TRBV7-8 and TRBJ2-7): GAGVSQSPRYKVAKRGQDVALRCDPISGHVSLFWYQQALGQGPEFLTYFQNEAQLDKSGLPSDRFFAERPEGSVSTLKIQRTQQEDSAVYLCASSQTSGEQYFGPGTRLTVT.

The V gene is TRBV2, the J gene TRBJ1-5, with D perhaps matching TRBD1 (6 bases). Germline values: CDR1 SNHLY, CDR2 FYNNEI. The CDR3 contains 15 residues. V dropped 6 bases and J dropped 3 bases, with 15 bases sitting between them. CDR3 bases: TGTGCCAGCAGCGATCAGGGGCCTTACAATCAGCCCCAGCATTTT. Translated: CASSDQGPYNQPQHF.

The rearrangement links TRBV2 to TRBJ1-1, with D unclear. V lost 4 bases, J lost 5 bases, and 17 bases lay in between. The CDR3 covers 15 residues. CDR1 SNHLY and CDR2 FYNNEI come from the germline V gene. For the CDR3, the DNA is TGTGCCAGCAGTGTCAAGGAGGGATTGCGGACTGAAGCTTTCTTT. This translates into CASSVKEGLRTEAFF.

The chain carries TRBV7-6 and TRBJ2-1, with a weak D call TRBD2 (6 bases). V lost 0 bases and J 8 bases, leaving 14 bases between the germline ends. This CDR3 has 15 residues. The germline V gene has CDR1 SGHVS and CDR2 FNYEAQ. CDR3 bases: TGTGCCAGCAGCTTAGCTGCCAGGGAGGTCGATGAGCAGTTCTTC. Its translation: CASSLAAREVDEQFF.

This rearrangement joins TRBV10-1 to TRBJ2-7, with 10 bases lining up with TRBD1. The CDR3 extends over 13 amino acids. Trimming cost V 5 bases and J 4 bases; bases outside gene matches: 2. Per germline, CDR1 WNHNN and CDR2 SYGVQD (reference sequence). The CDR3 reads CASSRGQGYEQYF. The DNA of the CDR3 is TGCGCCAGCAGTAGGGGACAGGGGTACGAGCAGTACTTC.

The chain couples TRBV4-3 to TRBJ2-2; TRBD1 matches at 10 bases. Germline V lookup: CDR1 LGHNA, CDR2 YSLEER. With V trimmed by 4 bases and J by 2 bases, 7 bases remained unmatched. The CDR3 totals 17 residues. Written as DNA, the CDR3 is TGCGCCAGCAGCCCATCGACAGGGGGCTCCAACACCGGGGAGCTGTTTTTT. Amino acid sequence: CASSPSTGGSNTGELFF.

V and J are TRBV7-9 and TRBJ2-2; D not resolved. Germline-derived CDR1 and CDR2 are SEHNR and FQNEAQ (reference sequence). Trimming removed 1 base at V and 3 bases at J, with 12 bases between. This CDR3 contains 16 residues. Written as DNA, the CDR3 is TGTGCCAGCAGCTTAGGTGGGCTGTTTTACACCGGGGAGCTGTTTTTT. It translates to CASSLGGLFYTGELFF. The variable domain in full, with the rest retrieved from reference TRBV7-9 and TRBJ2-2, is DTGVSQNPRHKITKRGQNVTFRCDPISEHNRLYWYRQTLGQGPEFLTYFQNEAQLEKSRLLSDRFSAERPKGSFSTLEIQRTEQGDSAMYLCASSLGGLFYTGELFFGEGSRLTVL.

The chain combines TRBV7-2 with TRBJ1-4; the match to TRBD1 covers 8 bases. The ends lost 5 bases at V and 7 bases at J; junction bases unmatched: 6. Germline values: CDR1 SGHTA, CDR2 FQGNSA. The CDR3 loop spans 14 amino acids. Written as DNA, the CDR3 is TGTGCCAGCAGCAGACAGGGGCACGCTGAAAAACTGTTTTTT. This translates into CASSRQGHAEKLFF.

This clone was detected a few times. V and J are TRBV18 and TRBJ1-5, with a tentative D call TRBD1 (6 bases). Germline V CDR1 and CDR2: KGHSH, LQKENI. The CDR3 length is 13 residues. With 5 bases removed from V and 6 bases from J, the gap between germline ends came to 11 bases. The CDR3 spells CASSFDRSQPQHF. DNA of the CDR3: TGTGCCAGCTCATTTGACAGGTCTCAGCCCCAGCATTTT.

The V and J genes are TRBV9 and TRBJ2-1; no clear D. Trimming left V 4 bases short and J 9 bases short, with 17 bases between. The germline V gene encodes CDR1 SGDLS and CDR2 YYNGEE. The CDR3 is 14 residues long. In DNA form, the CDR3 reads TGTGCCAGCAGCCGTACTACAATTTTAAGTGAGCAGTTCTTC. This sequence encodes CASSRTTILSEQFF.

This chain links TRBV9 with TRBJ2-1; 9 bases map to TRBD2. The germline V gene encodes CDR1 SGDLS and CDR2 YYNGEE. This CDR3 has 15 residues. Unmatched junction bases numbered 5, after V lost 0 bases and J lost 7 bases. The CDR3 nucleotides read TGTGCCAGCAGCGTAGTAGCGGGGGAGGGGAATGAGCAGTTCTTC. It encodes CASSVVAGEGNEQFF.

This clone was seen a few times. V and J are TRBV5-1 and TRBJ1-1, with D hard to call. Germline V gene lookup returns CDR1 SGHRS and CDR2 YFSETQ. The CDR3 is 15 amino acids. Trimming shortened V by 4 bases and J by 1 base, and 14 bases separated the two germline ends. Written as DNA, the CDR3 is TGCGCCAGCAGCCGGAGGCAGGCACAGAACACTGAAGCTTTCTTT. This sequence encodes CASSRRQAQNTEAFF.

The J gene is TRBJ2-7, the V gene TRBV30; TRBD2 matches 14 bases. V was pared by 3 bases and J by 9 bases, with 7 bases of the junction left unmatched. Looked up from germline, CDR1 is GTSNPN and CDR2 is SVGIG (reference sequence). The CDR3 is 14 residues long. The CDR3 DNA reads TGTGCCTGGAGCCCGGGACTAGCGGGAGAAGGGCAGTACTTC. It encodes CAWSPGLAGEGQYF.

This rearrangement joins TRBV7-2 to TRBJ2-7; no clear D. The CDR3 has 13 amino acids. V lost 0 bases and J 1 base, leaving 4 bases between the germline ends. Germline CDR1 reads SGHTA; CDR2 reads FQGNSA. This CDR3 reads CASSLALSYEQYF. CDR3 bases: TGTGCCAGCAGCTTAGCCTTATCCTACGAGCAGTACTTC.

The genes are TRBV28 and TRBJ2-7; 11 bases are shared with TRBD2. CDR1 is MDHEN, CDR2 SYDVKM, per germline. This CDR3 spans 14 amino acids. The trim removed 6 bases at V and 2 bases at J, leaving 3 bases unmatched. The CDR3 bases are TGTGCCAGCAGGGGACTAGCGGTTGCCTACGAGCAGTACTTC. Encoded protein: CASRGLAVAYEQYF.

V usage is TRBV18 and J usage is TRBJ2-7, with 8 bases matching TRBD2. With 2 bases clipped from V and 2 bases from J, the junction kept 5 bases outside the gene matches. Germline V gene data show CDR1 as KGHSH and CDR2 as LQKENI. This CDR3 comprises 15 residues. The CDR3 coding sequence is TGTGCCAGCTCACCAAGCGGGAGTATCACCTACGAGCAGTACTTC. Its translation: CASSPSGSITYEQYF.

The V call is TRBV29-1, the J call TRBJ2-4, with 7 nucleotides matching TRBD1. Germline V gives CDR1 SQVTM, CDR2 ANQGSEA. This CDR3 is 15 amino acids long. Trimming took 6 bases from V and 0 from J; bases not matched to a gene: 8. The chain's CDR3 is CSVVTGNLAKNIQYF. In DNA, the CDR3 is TGCAGCGTGGTGACAGGGAACCTAGCCAAAAACATTCAGTACTTC.

This rearrangement joins TRBV6-6 to TRBJ2-5; TRBD2 aligns across 13 bases. With 6 bases clipped from V and 4 bases from J, the junction kept 5 bases outside the gene matches. CDR3 size: 15 residues. Germline V gives CDR1 MNHNY, CDR2 SVGAGI (reference sequence). The DNA for the CDR3 is TGTGCCAGCAGCCGGACTAGCGGGAGCACAGAGACCCAGTACTTC. Translating gives CASSRTSGSTETQYF.

CDR3 DNA: TGTGCCAGCAGCTCGAGGCGGGGAGAAGGAGAGACCCAGTACTTC. Translated: CASSSRRGEGETQYF. The chain combines TRBV7-2 with TRBJ2-5; a possible D gene is TRBD2 (6 bases). V was pared by 4 bases and J by 4 bases, with 16 bases between. CDR3 length: 15 residues. Germline CDR1 SGHTA, CDR2 FQGNSA.